Listed below are T cell receptor beta chains from one sample, sequenced in a study of neurological immune-mediated disorders. TCRdb re-derived calls from the 5' RACE reads in MiXCR, one entry per CDR3 protein. Counted here are 40,000 to 60,000 distinct CDR3 sequences, under 15% occurring once; the ten biggest clones make up 4.5%. Sequenced input: PBMCs. The receptors originated from a male donor with HTLV-1-associated myelopathy (HAM/TSP). CDR3s include the opening cysteine and the closing phenylalanine or tryptophan. D genes are given only for firm matches. The listing skips clone size in some rows; elsewhere it reads once, few, many or a size class.

D	length	V	size	J	CDR3	DNA
.	14	TRBV5-1	once	TRBJ1-2	CASNARGTNYGYTF	TGCGCCAGCAACGCAAGGGGAACTAACTATGGCTACACCTTC
.	15	TRBV9	many	TRBJ2-5	CASSVGGASQETQYF	TGTGCCAGCAGCGTCGGCGGGGCTTCCCAAGAGACCCAGTACTTC
.	13	TRBV5-1	many	TRBJ1-6	CASSLVRNSPLHF	TGCGCCAGCAGCTTGGTGCGCAATTCACCCCTCCACTTT
.	13	TRBV11-2	.	TRBJ1-6	CAAGGPYNSPLHF	TGCGCCGCGGGAGGTCCCTATAATTCACCCCTCCACTTT
.	13	TRBV28	.	TRBJ1-4	CASSILPDPKLFF	TGTGCCAGCAGTATCCTCCCAGATCCAAAACTGTTTTTT
.	13	TRBV3-1	many	TRBJ1-3	CASSHRDGNTIYF	TGTGCCAGCAGCCACAGGGATGGAAACACCATATATTTT
.	14	TRBV11-2	many	TRBJ2-1	CASSLDSSYNEQFF	TGTGCCAGCAGCTTAGATAGCTCCTACAATGAGCAGTTCTTC
.	13	TRBV7-2	many	TRBJ1-4	CASSSGLVKKLFF	TGTGCCAGCAGCTCGGGACTCGTAAAAAAACTGTTTTTT
TRBD1	15	TRBV5-6	many	TRBJ2-1	CASSLQDRGLNEQFF	TGTGCCAGCAGCTTGCAGGACAGGGGGTTAAATGAGCAGTTCTTC
TRBD1	20	TRBV7-2	many	TRBJ2-1	CASSPDRGQLGGSSYNEQFF	TGTGCCAGCAGCCCCGACAGGGGGCAATTAGGGGGGAGCTCCTACAATGAGCAGTTCTTC
.	14	TRBV20-1	.	TRBJ1-2	CSARVGGVDYGYTF	TGCAGTGCTAGAGTTGGGGGGGTCGACTATGGCTACACCTTC
.	14	TRBV6-5	many	TRBJ1-1	CASSSPTDSTEAFF	TGTGCCAGCAGTTCCCCGACGGACAGCACTGAAGCTTTCTTT
.	12	TRBV5-5	once	TRBJ1-2	CTNSFANFGYTF	TGTACCAACAGCTTCGCGAACTTTGGCTACACCTTC
TRBD1	17	TRBV7-8	many	TRBJ1-1	CASSFSTGIEKNTEAFF	TGTGCCAGCAGCTTCTCGACAGGGATCGAGAAGAACACTGAAGCTTTCTTT
TRBD2	16	TRBV3-1	.	TRBJ2-1	CASSRLGSGFYNEQFF	TGTGCCAGCAGCCGCCTGGGTAGCGGGTTCTACAATGAGCAGTTCTTC
TRBD1	13	TRBV29-1	many	TRBJ2-7	CSAGTGGSVEQYF	TGCAGCGCCGGGACAGGGGGGTCGGTCGAGCAGTACTTC
TRBD2	15	TRBV5-1	.	TRBJ2-1	CVSSLSGGSYNEQFF	TGCGTCAGCAGCTTGTCGGGGGGTTCCTACAATGAGCAGTTCTTC
TRBD1	15	TRBV28	many	TRBJ1-5	CASSLGDRDFQPQHF	TGTGCCAGCAGTTTGGGGGACAGGGATTTCCAGCCCCAGCATTTT
.	13	TRBV29-1	many	TRBJ2-7	CSVVGLSSYEQYF	TGCAGCGTTGTGGGACTCAGCTCCTACGAGCAGTACTTC
.	13	TRBV12-3/TRBV12-4	many	TRBJ1-1	CASSFARNTEAFF	TGTGCCAGCAGTTTTGCCAGGAACACTGAAGCTTTCTTT
.	14	TRBV15	many	TRBJ1-4	CATSPEERIEKLFF	TGTGCCACCAGCCCAGAGGAACGCATTGAAAAACTGTTTTTT
.	13	TRBV27	many	TRBJ2-5	CASSFGSQETQYF	TGTGCCAGCAGTTTCGGCAGCCAAGAGACCCAGTACTTC
.	14	TRBV5-1	many	TRBJ2-3	CASSLRGNTDTQYF	TGCGCCAGCAGCTTGAGGGGGAACACAGATACGCAGTATTTT
.	16	TRBV5-5	many	TRBJ1-2	CASSLRGSDSNYGYTF	TGTGCCAGCAGCTTGAGGGGAAGCGACAGCAACTATGGCTACACCTTC
.	13	TRBV5-1	many	TRBJ1-5	CASRKDMNQPQHF	TGCGCCAGCAGGAAGGACATGAATCAGCCCCAGCATTTT
TRBD2	16	TRBV5-6	many	TRBJ2-3	CASSLGARGGGDTQYF	TGTGCCAGCAGCTTGGGTGCGCGGGGGGGAGGAGATACGCAGTATTTT
TRBD1	18	TRBV5-1	many	TRBJ1-2	CASSYAQRSGTGFGGYTF	TGCGCCAGCAGCTATGCGCAAAGATCCGGGACAGGGTTCGGTGGCTACACCTTC
TRBD2	18	TRBV14	many	TRBJ2-5	CASSQDRTSGGYQETQYF	TGTGCCAGCAGCCAAGATCGCACTAGCGGGGGATACCAAGAGACCCAGTACTTC
.	15	TRBV7-2	many	TRBJ2-5	CASSLVGGNQETQYF	TGTGCCAGCAGCTTAGTGGGGGGAAATCAAGAGACCCAGTACTTC
TRBD1	11	TRBV29-1	many	TRBJ2-7	CSATGAYEQYF	TGCAGCGCCACAGGGGCCTACGAGCAGTACTTC
.	15	TRBV5-1	medium-sized	TRBJ2-7	CASSQGHQGTYEQYF	TGCGCCAGCAGCCAAGGACATCAGGGAACTTACGAGCAGTACTTC
TRBD1	15	TRBV5-1	.	TRBJ2-1	CASSLQTGSYNEQFF	TGCGCCAGCAGCTTACAGACAGGGTCCTACAATGAGCAGTTCTTC
TRBD1	15	TRBV3-1	many	TRBJ1-1	CASSQNGQGSTEAFF	TGTGCCAGCAGCCAAAATGGACAGGGTAGCACTGAAGCTTTCTTT
.	12	TRBV6-2/TRBV6-3	many	TRBJ2-1	CASSYRFNEQFF	TGTGCCAGCAGTTACAGGTTCAATGAGCAGTTCTTC
.	14	TRBV6-2/TRBV6-3	medium-sized	TRBJ1-1	CASTLKRVNTEAFF	TGTGCCAGCACCCTGAAACGGGTGAACACTGAAGCTTTCTTT
.	13	TRBV6-2/TRBV6-3	.	TRBJ1-4	CASRQWINEKLFF	TGTGCCAGCAGACAATGGATTAATGAAAAACTGTTTTTT
.	18	TRBV28	many	TRBJ1-5	CASSRASPVNTRGQPQHF	TGTGCCAGCAGCCGCGCGTCTCCCGTGAACACCAGAGGACAGCCCCAGCATTTT
.	13	TRBV18	many	TRBJ1-1	CASSPPLATEAFF	TGTGCCAGCTCACCACCGCTGGCGACTGAAGCTTTCTTT
.	14	TRBV12-3/TRBV12-4	many	TRBJ2-7	CASSLGDFSYEQYF	TGTGCCAGCAGTTTAGGGGACTTCAGCTACGAGCAGTACTTC
TRBD1	15	TRBV9	many	TRBJ1-3	CASSPFDRGSNTIYF	TGTGCCAGCAGCCCCTTCGACAGGGGTTCGAACACCATATATTTT
.	14	TRBV9	few	TRBJ1-5	CASSAGPFNQPQHF	TGTGCCAGCAGCGCCGGTCCGTTCAATCAGCCCCAGCATTTT
.	16	TRBV21-1	many	TRBJ2-7	CASSKLIRDGAYEQYF	TGTGCCAGCAGCAAACTGATTCGGGACGGCGCCTACGAGCAGTACTTC
.	12	TRBV20-1	many	TRBJ1-2	CSAYRVRGGYTF	TGCAGTGCCTACAGGGTTCGGGGAGGCTACACCTTC
.	14	TRBV28	few	TRBJ2-1	CASSLGKFYNEQFF	TGTGCCAGCAGTTTAGGCAAGTTCTACAATGAGCAGTTCTTC
.	13	TRBV4-3	.	TRBJ2-7	CASSQDWSYEQYF	TGCGCCAGCAGCCAAGATTGGAGTTACGAGCAGTACTTC
TRBD1	14	TRBV7-3	many	TRBJ2-2	CASSLRGGSGELFF	TGTGCCAGCAGCTTAAGAGGGGGCAGCGGGGAGCTGTTTTTT
.	15	TRBV24-1	many	TRBJ1-5	CATSDTGTSNQPQHF	TGTGCCACCAGTGACACCGGGACAAGCAATCAGCCCCAGCATTTT
.	13	TRBV7-2	many	TRBJ2-5	CASRAGSAETQYF	TGTGCCAGCAGGGCAGGGTCCGCGGAGACCCAGTACTTC
.	22	TRBV5-6	.	TRBJ2-3	CASSFYICSARTSGERTDTQYF	.
TRBD1	12	TRBV2	many	TRBJ2-5	CASRTTGETQYF	TGTGCCAGCAGGACGACAGGGGAGACCCAGTACTTC
TRBD1	14	TRBV27	few	TRBJ2-5	CASSLRGQGETQYF	TGTGCCAGCAGTTTAAGGGGACAGGGGGAGACCCAGTACTTC
.	14	TRBV7-2	many	TRBJ2-1	CASSLNPGGNEQFF	TGTGCCAGCAGCTTAAACCCCGGGGGCAATGAGCAGTTCTTC
.	15	TRBV20-1	many	TRBJ1-1	CSARGLHLSSTEAFF	TGCAGTGCTAGGGGATTACATCTCTCCAGCACTGAAGCTTTCTTT
.	13	TRBV27	many	TRBJ2-2	CASSSFSRGELFF	TGTGCCAGCAGTTCCTTTTCTAGGGGGGAGCTGTTTTTT
.	21	TRBV7-3	.	TRBJ2-1	CASSFYICSARGTSSYNEQFF	.